Shown below are 24 T cell receptor beta chains from a single sample sequenced in a study of blood T cell repertoires in COVID-19. Using immunoSEQ multiplex PCR, the repertoire was profiled, and TCRdb retains in-frame clones only, with some absent. The repertoire has under 450,000 clones, over 65% of them found once; the top ten carry about 1.2%. Sequencing input: peripheral blood. These receptors were collected from a human donor with acute or convalescent COVID-19. The donor label of this sample is uncertain.

The chain recombines TRBV4-2 with TRBJ1-2; maybe TRBD1 (6 bases). The germline V gene encodes CDR1 LGHNA and CDR2 YNFKEQ. The V end was cut by 3 bases, the J end by 4 bases, with 15 bases between. The CDR3 sequence is 15 residues long. CDR3 in DNA: TGTGCCAGCAGCCAGCTCCTGACAGGTCGCTATGGCTACACCTTC. Amino acid sequence: CASSQLLTGRYGYTF.

This clone was recorded a few times. This chain links TRBV9 with TRBJ1-3; TRBD1 matches at 7 bases. CDR1 is SGDLS and CDR2 is YYNGEE in the germline V gene. The CDR3 contains 15 residues. Trimming removed 4 bases from V and 8 bases from J; junction bases left unmatched: 12. CDR3 residues: CASSPGTDYLYTIYF. In DNA, the CDR3 is TGTGCCAGCAGCCCTGGGACAGACTATTTATACACCATATATTTT.

The chain combines TRBV27 with TRBJ1-5; 7 bases align to TRBD1. V lost 2 bases to trimming and J lost 11 bases; unmatched junction nucleotides: 9. The CDR3 consists of 14 residues. CDR1 is MNHEY and CDR2 is SMNVEV in the germline V gene (reference sequence). The DNA of the CDR3 is TGTGCCAGCAGTTTACGGGGGCTAACAGGGGCCCAGCATTTT. Translated, it gives CASSLRGLTGAQHF.

This clone was observed a single time. The CDR3 region has the DNA TGTGCCACCTCCCGGGACAAGCCTAAAAAACTGTTTTTT. Amino acid sequence: CATSRDKPKKLFF. The chain has TRBV6-5 and TRBJ1-4; D is possibly TRBD1 (6 bases). V was trimmed by 10 bases and J by 9 bases, leaving 18 bases between them. The V gene's germline CDR1 is MNHEY and CDR2 SVGAGI. This CDR3 comprises 13 residues.

This chain uses TRBV29-1 with TRBJ1-1, with unresolved D. The CDR3 has 14 residues. Trimming cost V 7 bases and J 1 base, with 16 bases left between them. Looked up from germline, CDR1 is SQVTM and CDR2 is ANQGSEA. CDR3 loop: CSARTDNTNTEAFF. DNA for the CDR3: TGCAGCGCTCGGACTGATAACACGAACACTGAAGCTTTCTTT.

The chain links TRBV2 to TRBJ2-1, with 13 bases aligning to TRBD2. The CDR3 runs 15 residues. V was clipped by 7 bases and J by 7 bases; unmatched bases: 7. Germline CDR1 SNHLY, CDR2 FYNNEI. Here the CDR3 reads CASTLLAGGLNEQFF. The CDR3 nucleotides are TGTGCCAGCACCCTACTAGCGGGGGGGCTAAATGAGCAGTTCTTC.

The chain links TRBV7-8 to TRBJ1-1, with 9 bases matching TRBD1. V shed 5 bases, J shed 5 bases, and the junction held 12 bases outside the gene matches. Germline-derived CDR1 and CDR2 are SGHVS and FQNEAQ. The CDR3 covers 16 residues. CDR3: CASSPIDRGSKTEAFF. CDR3 in DNA: TGTGCCAGCAGCCCGATAGACAGGGGGAGTAAAACTGAAGCTTTCTTT.

This chain links TRBV5-1 with TRBJ1-6, with D possibly being TRBD1 (5 bases). Germline V gene lookup returns CDR1 SGHRS and CDR2 YFSETQ. This CDR3 comprises 15 residues. The V gene lost 1 base and the J gene lost 7 bases, with 12 bases spanning the gap. The CDR3: CASSLTGGRNSPLHF. DNA for the CDR3: TGCGCCAGCAGCTTGACAGGCGGAAGAAATTCACCCCTCCACTTT.

The V call is TRBV3-1 (or the pseudogene TRBV3-2), the J call TRBJ2-1; the match to TRBD2 covers 10 bases. The junction had 6 bases not matched to a gene; V was cut back by 6 bases and J by 7 bases. The germline V gene encodes CDR1 LGHDT and CDR2 YNNKEL (reference sequence). This CDR3 has 14 amino acids. CDR3 in DNA: TGTGCCAGCAGTCTAGCGGGAGTTCGGAATGAGCAGTTCTTC. Protein product: CASSLAGVRNEQFF.

This clone has only one observation. This chain links TRBV10-2 with TRBJ1-5, with 8 bases identical to TRBD1. J lost 3 bases, V lost 6 bases, and 7 bases had no gene match. From germline, CDR1 is WSHSY and CDR2 SAAADI. This CDR3 is 15 amino acids long. CDR3 sequence reads: CASRPGTGSNQPQHF. CDR3 DNA: TGCGCCAGCAGACCTGGGACAGGTTCCAATCAGCCCCAGCATTTT.

The CDR3 sequence: CASSPQGRGYTF. The CDR3 region has the DNA TGTGCCAGCAGCCCGCAGGGTCGTGGCTACACCTTC. The chain recombines TRBV5-4 with TRBJ1-2; TRBD1 is a possible D gene (5 bases). Trimming cost V 4 bases and J 7 bases, with 11 bases left between them. CDR3 length: 12 amino acids. Germline-derived CDR1 and CDR2 are SGHNT and YYREEE (reference sequence).

The rearrangement uses TRBV5-6 and TRBJ1-2; TRBD1 matches at 8 bases. The trim removed 5 bases at V and 4 bases at J, leaving 7 bases unmatched. Per the germline V gene, CDR1 is SGHDT and CDR2 is YYEEEE. This CDR3 has 14 residues. CDR3 DNA: TGTGCCAGCAGTTGGACAGGGTCCAGCTATGGCTACACCTTC. It encodes CASSWTGSSYGYTF.

This clone appeared a single time. The V and J genes are TRBV5-1 and TRBJ2-7; a weak D match, TRBD1 (6 bases). V lost 1 base and J lost 3, with 17 bases in between. The length of the CDR3 is 16 residues. The germline V gene encodes CDR1 SGHRS and CDR2 YFSETQ. CDR3 sequence (DNA): TGCGCCAGCAGCTTGAATTTTCCAGGGGAAAACTACGAGCAGTACTTC. This codes for CASSLNFPGENYEQYF.

This chain uses TRBV6-1 with TRBJ1-5; D unresolved. The CDR3 runs 12 residues. Trimming pared 8 bases from V and 3 bases from J, leaving 8 bases between. Germline CDR1 and CDR2: MNHNS and SASEGT. The CDR3 nucleotides are TGTGCCAGCGCAGAAAACAATCAGCCCCAGCATTTT. Its translation is CASAENNQPQHF.

The chain couples TRBV28 to TRBJ2-7; 9 bases align to TRBD1. The CDR3 is 13 residues long. With 4 bases clipped from V and 9 bases from J, the junction kept 7 bases outside the gene matches. From germline, CDR1 is MDHEN and CDR2 SYDVKM. The CDR3, as DNA: TGTGCCAGCAGTTCACTACAGGGGGCGGGGCAGTACTTC. Protein: CASSSLQGAGQYF.

The chain carries TRBV5-1 and TRBJ2-5; no firm D call. The CDR3 consists of 13 residues. Trimming pared 3 bases from V and 4 bases from J, leaving 10 bases between. CDR1 and CDR2 from the germline V gene are SGHRS and YFSETQ. The CDR3 bases are TGCGCCAGCAGCTGGCAGTTCACAGAGACCCAGTACTTC. Its protein product is CASSWQFTETQYF.

The chain has TRBV15 and TRBJ1-2; no reliable D call. Trimming took off 3 bases at V and 8 bases at J, with 10 bases between the two ends. Germline CDR1 and CDR2: LNHNV and YYDKDF (reference sequence). The length of the CDR3 is 12 residues. DNA of the CDR3: TGTGCCACCAGCAGGCAGGCGGGGGGCTACACCTTC. Translated, it gives CATSRQAGGYTF. The whole variable domain, filled in from reference TRBV15 and TRBJ1-2, reads DAMVIQNPRYQVTQFGKPVTLSCSQTLNHNVMYWYQQKSSQAPKLLFHYYDKDFNNEADTPDNFQSRRPNTSFCFLDIRSPGLGDTAMYLCATSRQAGGYTFGSGTRLTVV.

About this clone: This sample also contains other DNA sequences that code for the same CDR3. The chain uses TRBV19 and TRBJ1-2; TRBD1 agrees at 7 bases. Germline trimming cut 2 bases from V and 2 bases from J; bases unmatched to any gene: 2. The CDR3 has 14 residues. Germline lookup yields CDR1 LNHDA and CDR2 SQIVND (reference sequence). The CDR3 reads CASSISTGNYGYTF. Written as DNA, the CDR3 is TGTGCCAGTAGTATATCGACAGGGAACTATGGCTACACCTTC. The entire variable domain, with the rest obtained from reference TRBV19 and TRBJ1-2, is as follows: DGGITQSPKYLFRKEGQNVTLSCEQNLNHDAMYWYRQDPGQGLRLIYYSQIVNDFQKGDIAEGYSVSREKKESFPLTVTSAQKNPTAFYLCASSISTGNYGYTFGSGTRLTVV.

The rearrangement uses TRBV7-9 and TRBJ2-2; perhaps TRBD1 as D (6 bases). Germline loops: CDR1 SEHNR, CDR2 FQNEAQ (reference sequence). The V and J ends lost 1 base and 7 bases respectively, with 10 bases between them. CDR3 length: 14 amino acids. CDR3 in amino acids: CASSLDREGGELFF. CDR3 nucleotide sequence: TGTGCCAGCAGCTTAGACAGGGAAGGCGGGGAGCTGTTTTTT.

V gene TRBV6-5 combines with J gene TRBJ1-4; D is unclear. Germline values: CDR1 MNHEY, CDR2 SVGAGI. This CDR3 is built from 12 residues. Between the trimmed V and J ends, which lost 6 bases and 7 bases, there was a span of 9 bases. The CDR3 coding sequence is TGTGCCAGCAGATTACGGGGTGAAAAACTGTTTTTT. Protein sequence: CASRLRGEKLFF.

This clone was detected only a few times. Germline is not matched at one junction end, which may reflect a read error. Here the CDR3 reads CATPSRGAIVTDMHF. The CDR3 DNA is TGTGCGACTCCCTCCCGGGGGGCGATCGTCACCGATATGCACTTC. This chain joins TRBV7-2 and TRBJ1-2; possibly TRBD1 for D (6 bases). CDR1 and CDR2 from the germline V gene are SGHTA and FQGNSA. The CDR3 is made up of 15 amino acids.

The gene calls are TRBV5-6 and TRBJ2-1; 9 bases match TRBD2. Germline CDR1 SGHDT, CDR2 YYEEEE. The CDR3 sequence is 16 residues long. V shed 4 bases, J shed 3 bases, and the junction held 8 bases outside the gene matches. The chain's CDR3 is CASSLSGTSIYNEQFF. The CDR3 bases are TGTGCCAGCAGCCTGTCCGGGACTAGCATCTACAATGAGCAGTTCTTC.

The chain links TRBV5-1 to TRBJ2-3, with a possible D match to TRBD2 (6 bases). CDR3 length equals 16 residues. In germline, CDR1 is SGHRS, CDR2 YFSETQ. The ends were cut back, 2 bases at V and 6 bases at J, with 19 bases in the middle. In DNA, the CDR3 is TGCGCCAGCAGCTTTATGCTCGGGGCTGGGGGGGATACGCAGTATTTT. This translates into CASSFMLGAGGDTQYF. Full variable domain (rest looked up from reference TRBV5-1 and TRBJ2-3): KAGVTQTPRYLIKTRGQQVTLSCSPISGHRSVSWYQQTPGQGLQFLFEYFSETQRNKGNFPGRFSGRQFSNSRSEMNVSTLELGDSALYLCASSFMLGAGGDTQYFGPGTRLTVL.

The rearrangement uses TRBV6-5 and TRBJ2-3; D unclear. There are 13 residues in the CDR3. The V end was cut by 2 bases, the J end by 0 bases, with 3 bases between. Per germline, CDR1 MNHEY and CDR2 SVGAGI. The CDR3 region is CASSYRSTDTQYF. In DNA, the CDR3 is TGTGCCAGCAGTTACCGGAGCACAGATACGCAGTATTTT.